The 32 T cell receptor beta chains below were found in one sample sequenced in a study. Cells sorted as Tregs were CD4+, CD25+ and CD127-/low. Via MiXCR, TCRdb re-called the 5' RACE reads, giving one row per CDR3 protein. The sample carries some 30,000 distinct CDR3 sequences, 27% recorded once. The sample taken for sequencing was tumor-infiltrating Tregs sorted from the breast tumor. These receptors were obtained from a female donor with breast cancer.

The chain is built from TRBV20-1 and TRBJ1-2; D not certain. Trimming removed 3 bases from V and 7 bases from J, with 12 bases in between. This CDR3 has 12 residues. Germline assignment: CDR1 DFQATT and CDR2 SNEGSKA (reference sequence). This CDR3 reads CSASFWGGGYTF. In nucleotides, the CDR3 is TGCAGTGCTAGTTTCTGGGGAGGTGGCTACACCTTC.

This clonotype appeared a few times. This rearrangement joins TRBV29-1 to TRBJ2-7, with a tentative D call TRBD2 (6 bases). The ends were cut back, 7 bases at V and 1 base at J, with 14 bases in the middle. The CDR3 contains 13 residues. Germline values: CDR1 SQVTM, CDR2 ANQGSEA. CDR3 sequence reads: CSAGRDSSYEQYF. CDR3 DNA: TGCAGCGCCGGCCGGGACTCTTCCTACGAGCAGTACTTC.

The CDR3 here is CASSAQIATGELFF. In nucleotides, the CDR3 is TGTGCCAGCAGTGCTCAGATTGCCACCGGGGAGCTGTTTTTT. The chain carries TRBV27 and TRBJ2-2; D gene uncertain. The CDR3 covers 14 residues. V lost 5 bases and J lost 4, with 11 bases in between. Germline V gives CDR1 MNHEY, CDR2 SMNVEV (reference sequence).

The chain employs TRBV4-2 and TRBJ1-1; the match to TRBD1 covers 7 bases. Trimming took 3 bases from V and 5 from J; bases not matched to a gene: 6. CDR1 is LGHNA and CDR2 is YNFKEQ in the germline V gene. This CDR3 has 14 residues. The CDR3 region has the DNA TGTGCCAGCAGCCACCCGGGACAGCAAACTGAAGCTTTCTTT. The encoded protein is CASSHPGQQTEAFF.

Many counts were recorded for this clonotype. The J gene is TRBJ2-6, the V gene TRBV5-1; unclear D gene. Trimming stripped 3 bases from V and 0 bases from J, with 4 bases between. This CDR3 is 14 amino acids long. Germline CDR1 reads SGHRS; CDR2 reads YFSETQ. CDR3 in DNA: TGCGCCAGCAGCTGGGACTCTGGGGCCAACGTCCTGACTTTC. Encoded protein: CASSWDSGANVLTF.

A remark on this clonotype: One base away lies a much larger clone, so this may be a sequencing read error. The chain employs TRBV6-5 and TRBJ2-4; D tentatively reads TRBD1 or TRBD2 (5 bases each). CDR1 MNHEY and CDR2 SVGAGI come from the germline V gene. This CDR3 has 18 amino acids. CDR3 sequence (DNA): TGTGCCAGCAGTGTGGCTAGAGGGCTGGGGGTTGCCAAAAGCATTCAGTACTTC. This gives the protein CASSVARGLGVAKSIQYF.

This clonotype was observed a handful of times. The CDR3 here is CSSGQMNTEAFF. DNA of the CDR3: TGCAGTTCTGGACAGATGAACACTGAAGCTTTCTTT. The chain uses TRBV29-1 and TRBJ1-1; a possible D gene is TRBD1 (6 bases). This CDR3 spans 12 amino acids. Per the germline V gene, CDR1 is SQVTM and CDR2 is ANQGSEA.

CDR3 region: CASSQAIGENIQYF. The CDR3 DNA follows: TGCGCCAGCAGCCAGGCTATAGGGGAAAACATTCAGTACTTC. This chain connects TRBV4-1 to TRBJ2-4, with D possibly TRBD1 on 5 matching bases. This CDR3 has 14 residues. Trimming shortened V by 3 bases and J by 5 bases, and 11 bases separated the two germline ends. CDR1 and CDR2 from the germline V gene are MGHRA and YSYEKL.

Details on this clonotype: It may be a read error: a sequence one base away is much more abundant. The chain has TRBV6-1 and TRBJ2-1, with D perhaps matching TRBD1 (6 bases). Germline CDR1 MNHNS, CDR2 SASEGT. V was cut by 8 bases and J by 0 bases, with 17 bases left in between. The CDR3 spans 16 residues. The CDR3 sequence is CASGKTGLSSYNEQFF. The DNA for the CDR3 is TGTGCCAGCGGTAAAACAGGGCTGAGCTCCTACAATGAGCAGTTCTTC.

This clonotype has more than one count but fewer than ten. V and J are TRBV18 and TRBJ1-1; D may be TRBD1 (5 bases). The CDR3 extends over 14 amino acids. V gave up 1 base and J gave up 4 bases, with 10 bases separating them. Germline CDR1 is KGHSH and CDR2 is LQKENI. CDR3: CASSPQGRVTEAFF. The CDR3 coding sequence is TGTGCCAGCTCACCACAGGGCAGGGTCACTGAAGCTTTCTTT.

By its share, this clonotype is medium-sized. The chain has TRBV5-1 and TRBJ1-1; D gene unclear. V was clipped by 1 base and J by 0 bases, with 7 bases between them. The CDR3 sequence is 14 residues long. CDR1 is SGHRS, CDR2 YFSETQ, per germline. The CDR3 sequence: CASSLLGLNTEAFF. CDR3 DNA sequence: TGCGCCAGCAGCTTGCTCGGTTTGAACACTGAAGCTTTCTTT.

At least ten counts were recorded for this clonotype. The chain couples TRBV18 to TRBJ2-7; D gene ambiguous. Germline V gene sequence: CDR1 KGHSH, CDR2 LQKENI. Trimming shortened V by 2 bases and J by 0 bases, and 5 bases separated the two germline ends. The CDR3 is made up of 13 amino acids. This chain's CDR3 is CASSPNPSYEQYF. CDR3 bases: TGTGCCAGCTCACCAAACCCCTCCTACGAGCAGTACTTC.

The J gene is TRBJ2-5, the V gene TRBV19, with D perhaps matching TRBD2 (5 bases). The V and J ends lost 3 bases and 5 bases respectively, with 22 bases between them. CDR1 is LNHDA, CDR2 SQIVND, per germline (reference sequence). This CDR3 is 17 amino acids long. CDR3 nucleotides: TGTGCCAGTAGTATTTGGGCTCGGGGTGATAACTTGGAGACCCAGTACTTC. The encoded protein is CASSIWARGDNLETQYF.

This clonotype was detected once. It may be a read error: a sequence one base away is much more abundant. J is TRBJ1-1 and V is TRBV12-3 or TRBV12-4; D unresolved. The CDR3 is 14 residues long. CDR3 loop: CASSLNSLNTKAFF. CDR3 DNA: TGTGCCAGCAGTTTAAACTCGTTAAACACTAAAGCTTTCTTT.

This clonotype was observed a handful of times. The chain is built from TRBV25-1 and TRBJ2-3; D may be TRBD1 or TRBD2 (6 bases each). CDR1 and CDR2 (germline): MGHDK, SYGVNS. V was clipped by 4 bases and J by 3 bases, with 11 bases between them. This CDR3 region has 14 residues. In DNA form, the CDR3 reads TGTGCCAGCAGTGTGCAGGGGAGGACAGATACGCAGTATTTT. Its protein is CASSVQGRTDTQYF.

With regard to this clonotype: A junction end diverges from the germline sequence, so it may reflect a read error. The chain employs TRBV7-8 and TRBJ1-5, with D maybe TRBD1 (5 bases). The CDR3 sequence is 15 residues long. Germline-derived CDR1 and CDR2 are SGHVS and FQNEAQ. The CDR3 nucleotides read TGTGCCAGCAGCCTCAGGGTAGGAAGCAATCAGCCCCGGCATTTT. Translation: CASSLRVGSNQPRHF.

By share, this clonotype ranks as medium-sized (0.01 to 0.1%). The chain links TRBV5-1 to TRBJ2-1; D is unclear. This CDR3 region has 14 residues. Germline CDR1 reads SGHRS; CDR2 reads YFSETQ. Trimming took off 0 bases at V and 0 bases at J, with 4 bases between the two ends. As DNA, the CDR3 is TGCGCCAGCAGCTTGGCCAACTCCTACAATGAGCAGTTCTTC. It yields the protein CASSLANSYNEQFF.

This clonotype was found many times. The gene calls are TRBV4-1 and TRBJ2-1; 12 bases match TRBD2. The CDR3 consists of 16 residues. Germline loops: CDR1 MGHRA, CDR2 YSYEKL. Trimming took 5 bases from V and 4 from J; bases not matched to a gene: 6. As DNA, the CDR3 is TGCGCCAGCAGCTCTACGACTAGCGGGAGTTACAATGAGCAGTTCTTC. It encodes CASSSTTSGSYNEQFF.

The chain joins TRBV18 to TRBJ2-7; 11 nucleotides agree with TRBD1. Germline CDR1 reads KGHSH; CDR2 reads LQKENI. The CDR3 sequence is 17 residues long. With 2 bases clipped from V and 0 bases from J, the junction kept 6 bases outside the gene matches. Written as DNA, the CDR3 is TGTGCCAGCTCACCAACTCCCGGGACAGGGGGCTCCTACGAGCAGTACTTC. Protein product: CASSPTPGTGGSYEQYF.

This clonotype appeared many times. The chain recombines TRBV5-1 with TRBJ2-7, with D perhaps TRBD2 (5 bases). The V and J ends lost 4 bases and 0 bases respectively, with 14 bases between them. This CDR3 spans 15 amino acids. Looked up from germline, CDR1 is SGHRS and CDR2 is YFSETQ. The CDR3 DNA reads as TGCGCCAGCAGCCTCCCTCGGGAATCCTCCTACGAGCAGTACTTC. This sequence encodes CASSLPRESSYEQYF. Full variable domain (rest looked up from reference TRBV5-1 and TRBJ2-7): KAGVTQTPRYLIKTRGQQVTLSCSPISGHRSVSWYQQTPGQGLQFLFEYFSETQRNKGNFPGRFSGRQFSNSRSEMNVSTLELGDSALYLCASSLPRESSYEQYFGPGTRLTVT.

This clonotype was seen a handful of times. The rearrangement joins TRBV5-1 to TRBJ2-1, with TRBD2 matching over 8 bases. The V and J ends lost 3 bases and 8 bases, in that order; junction bases with no gene match: 16. Germline loops: CDR1 SGHRS, CDR2 YFSETQ. CDR3 size: 17 residues. CDR3 DNA: TGCGCCAGCAGCTCGGATCTATTGGGACTAGTTGTTCATGAGCAGTTCTTC. This sequence encodes CASSSDLLGLVVHEQFF.

This clonotype occurred many times. CDR3 region: CATSDLTSAGEQYF. Written as DNA, the CDR3 is TGTGCCACCAGTGACCTTACTAGCGCCGGGGAGCAGTACTTC. The chain is built from TRBV24-1 and TRBJ2-7; TRBD2 agrees at 7 bases. Looked up from germline, CDR1 is KGHDR and CDR2 is SFDVKD. This CDR3 region has 14 residues. Trimming took 4 bases from V and 7 from J; bases not matched to a gene: 9.

CDR3 bases: TGTGCCAGCAGTTTAGGGACCTTCTACAATGAGCAGTTCTTC. This gives the protein CASSLGTFYNEQFF. V is TRBV12-3 or TRBV12-4 and J is TRBJ2-1, with D hard to call. This CDR3 comprises 14 residues. V was shortened by 1 base and J by 3 bases, with 7 bases between the two germline ends.

The chain has TRBV20-1 and TRBJ2-3; 14 nucleotides align to TRBD2. V lost 5 bases and J lost 4; bases outside the gene matches: 5. The CDR3 sequence is 15 residues long. From germline, CDR1 is DFQATT and CDR2 SNEGSKA (reference sequence). The CDR3 reads CSACPGLAGADTQYF. CDR3 bases: TGCAGTGCTTGCCCGGGACTAGCGGGAGCAGATACGCAGTATTTT.

The chain recombines TRBV6-5 with TRBJ1-4, with 7 bases identical to TRBD1. Trimming at V came to 5 bases and at J to 0 bases, leaving 3 bases not matched to a gene. This CDR3 comprises 15 residues. Germline CDR1 reads MNHEY; CDR2 reads SVGAGI. CDR3 DNA: TGTGCCAGCAGTGTCCAGGGGGCAACTAATGAAAAACTGTTTTTT. This translates into CASSVQGATNEKLFF.

This clonotype occurred a few times. A junction boundary mismatches the germline segment, possibly from a read error. The chain combines TRBV10-2 with TRBJ2-7; D is unclear. The germline gives CDR1 WSHSY, CDR2 SAAADI. This CDR3 region has 14 residues. The CDR3 region has the DNA TGCGCCGGCAGTGAGTTCGGAGACCGCTACGAGCAGTACTTC. Its translation is CAGSEFGDRYEQYF.

This clonotype is categorized as medium-sized. The chain uses TRBV15 and TRBJ1-5; D gene ambiguous. The length of the CDR3 is 14 residues. V lost 0 bases and J 6 bases, leaving 9 bases between the germline ends. Germline values: CDR1 LNHNV, CDR2 YYDKDF (reference sequence). The DNA for the CDR3 is TGTGCCACCAGCAGAGATTCGGGATCTCAGCCCCAGCATTTT. Its translation is CATSRDSGSQPQHF.

At least ten counts were recorded for this clonotype. V and J are TRBV20-1 and TRBJ2-7; 7 nucleotides line up with TRBD1. V shed 1 base, J shed 4 bases, and the junction held 7 bases outside the gene matches. CDR3 size: 14 residues. Germline V gene sequence: CDR1 DFQATT, CDR2 SNEGSKA (reference sequence). The CDR3: CSARVPQGRYEQYF. The CDR3 region has the DNA TGCAGTGCTAGAGTTCCACAGGGGCGGTACGAGCAGTACTTC.

This clonotype was detected only a few times. This rearrangement joins TRBV19 to TRBJ1-2; 7 bases are a match to TRBD1. V trimming: 10 bases; J trimming: 4 bases; junction bases outside the gene matches: 15. From germline, CDR1 is LNHDA and CDR2 SQIVND (reference sequence). The CDR3 sequence is 15 residues long. The CDR3 sequence is CATNSLKSGGYGYTF. In DNA form, the CDR3 reads TGTGCCACTAATTCCCTTAAATCAGGGGGCTATGGCTACACCTTC.

The J gene is TRBJ2-1, the V gene TRBV27; maybe TRBD2 (5 bases). This CDR3 spans 16 amino acids. Trimming pared 5 bases from V and 1 base from J, leaving 15 bases between. Germline V lookup: CDR1 MNHEY, CDR2 SMNVEV (reference sequence). For the CDR3, the DNA is TGTGCCAGCAGTCCGACGGGAAGGCTTTCCTACAATGAGCAGTTCTTC. This translates into CASSPTGRLSYNEQFF.

To note about this clonotype: A read error may be the cause here, since a much bigger clone is one base away. As the CDR3 is not closed by the conserved phenylalanine or tryptophan, this likely results from a read error. This chain joins TRBV29-1 and TRBJ2-1; 8 nucleotides line up with TRBD2. The germline V gene encodes CDR1 SQVTM and CDR2 ANQGSEA. The CDR3 runs to 11 residues. CDR3 region: CSATSVYEQFL. The CDR3 DNA is TGCAGTGCGACTAGCGTCTATGAGCAGTTCCTC.

The chain links TRBV7-2 to TRBJ2-7, with D uncertain. Trimming pared 3 bases from V and 3 bases from J, leaving 3 bases between. CDR1 and CDR2 from the germline V gene are SGHTA and FQGNSA. The CDR3 sequence is 11 residues long. Written as DNA, the CDR3 is TGTGCCAGCAGCTTTTACTACGAGCAGTACTTC. It translates to CASSFYYEQYF.